The sequence of this TCR beta chain was determined in a study of beta chain features in type 1 diabetes. Study findings and constraints: A moderate, significant TCRB CDR3 shortening appeared in type 1 diabetes across four CD4+ subsets.

V was pared by 6 bases and J by 9 bases, with 17 bases between. CDR3 length: 13 amino acids. Germline CDR1 reads MNHNS; CDR2 reads SASEGT. Sorting based on CD45RO/CCR7/CD25/CD127/CD95/CD27 separated CD4+ naive, central memory, regulatory and stem cell-like memory cells. The table lists this clone with a few counts. Its antigen remains unidentified. Expressed TCRB transcripts were sequenced because the isolated RNA had all been reverse transcribed beforehand. TCRdb's copy holds only in-frame clones and misses some; the assay was immunoSEQ multiplex PCR. The table has 330,000 or so clones, around 13% seen once.

The chain links TRBV6-1 to TRBJ1-2; D possibly corresponds to TRBD1 (6 bases). The TCR comes from a man between 25 and 39 years old in good health. Sequencing used central memory CD4+ T cells from blood. This CDR3 reads CASRRGATMSYTF. The CDR3 nucleotides are TGTGCCAGCAGGCGGGGGGCTACTATGAGCTACACCTTC.